One sample yielded the 10 T cell receptor beta chains listed below, sequenced in a study of shared clonotypes between healthy human individuals. Naivety among CD8 cells was defined by CD45RO negativity and positive CCR7 selection, thereby excluding terminally differentiated effector memory CD45RA+ cells. Generated by immunoSEQ multiplex PCR, the TCRdb table keeps only in-frame clones and is missing some. The sample carries 800,000 or so clones, 96% recorded once. The sample comprised naive CD8+ T cells sorted from blood. The origin of the receptors is a man in his thirties or forties in good health.

The DNA of the CDR3 is TGTGCCAGCAGTTTTAGGGAGCTGGTGTACGAGCAGTACTTC. Translated, it gives CASSFRELVYEQYF. The chain combines TRBV28 with TRBJ2-7, with D perhaps matching TRBD2 (5 bases). The V gene lost 3 bases and the J gene lost 4 bases, with 13 bases spanning the gap. This CDR3 has 14 amino acids. From germline, CDR1 is MDHEN and CDR2 SYDVKM.

The V gene is TRBV7-8, the J gene TRBJ1-5; TRBD1 is a possible D gene (6 bases). In germline, CDR1 is SGHVS, CDR2 FQNEAQ. V lost 2 bases and J 4 bases, leaving 21 bases between the germline ends. This CDR3 spans 18 amino acids. CDR3 bases: TGTGCCAGCAGCTTAAGTATAGGAACAGGGTACCTTAATCAGCCCCAGCATTTT. It is translated as CASSLSIGTGYLNQPQHF.

V usage is TRBV13 and J usage is TRBJ2-5, with D tentatively TRBD2 (6 bases). V was trimmed by 2 bases and J by 2 bases, leaving 9 bases between them. Germline CDR1 and CDR2: PRHDT and FYEKMQ (reference sequence). The CDR3 contains 14 residues. The CDR3 DNA reads as TGTGCCAGCAGCTTATATGCGGGGCAAGAGACCCAGTACTTC. Its translation is CASSLYAGQETQYF.

This chain uses TRBV7-9 with TRBJ2-2, with TRBD2 matching over 7 bases. Germline V lookup: CDR1 SEHNR, CDR2 FQNEAQ (reference sequence). The J segment lost 4 bases and the V segment lost 10 bases, leaving 9 bases of the junction unmatched. This CDR3 is built from 14 residues. The CDR3 sequence is CATGRGSSTGELFF. Here the CDR3 DNA reads TGTGCCACTGGGCGGGGGAGCAGCACCGGGGAGCTGTTTTTT.

The chain combines TRBV27 with TRBJ1-1; 9 bases match TRBD1. Trimming removed 6 bases from V and 5 bases from J; junction bases left unmatched: 19. The CDR3 consists of 18 residues. Germline CDR1 is MNHEY and CDR2 is SMNVEV (reference sequence). The CDR3: CASSPSPGTGMLWTEAFF. The CDR3 nucleotides read TGTGCCAGCAGCCCAAGTCCCGGGACAGGGATGTTGTGGACTGAAGCTTTCTTT.

Only one count was recorded for this clone. The J gene is TRBJ2-1, the V gene TRBV27; 13 positions match TRBD2. V lost 7 bases to trimming and J lost 8 bases; unmatched junction nucleotides: 11. CDR3 length: 16 amino acids. Germline CDR1 reads MNHEY; CDR2 reads SMNVEV (reference sequence). CDR3 DNA: TGTGCCAGCACCTACCTAGGGACTAGCGGGAAGGATGAGCAGTTCTTC. The encoded protein is CASTYLGTSGKDEQFF.

In this sample, this clone turned up once. The rearrangement uses TRBV5-6 and TRBJ1-1; D gene uncertain. The germline V gene has CDR1 SGHDT and CDR2 YYEEEE. V was cut by 3 bases and J by 5 bases, with 26 bases left in between. The CDR3 consists of 18 residues. CDR3 bases: TGTGCCAGCAGCTCTAATACAAGGACGGTTCGGGAGGCGACTGAAGCTTTCTTT. It specifies CASSSNTRTVREATEAFF.

This rearrangement joins TRBV13 to TRBJ2-5; a weak D match, TRBD1 (7 bases). The CDR3 is 15 amino acids. Trimming took off 5 bases at V and 4 bases at J, with 17 bases between the two ends. The germline V gene encodes CDR1 PRHDT and CDR2 FYEKMQ (reference sequence). CDR3 residues: CASSPPGGKGETQYF. In DNA form, the CDR3 reads TGTGCCAGCAGCCCCCCAGGGGGGAAGGGAGAGACCCAGTACTTC.

This clone was detected once. The chain recombines TRBV11-2 with TRBJ2-1; D is undetermined. V was cut by 3 bases and J by 0 bases, with 18 bases left in between. The CDR3 loop spans 18 amino acids. Germline V gene sequence: CDR1 SGHAT, CDR2 FQNNGV. The CDR3, as DNA: TGTGCCAGCAGCTTGGGCCCCGGAAACTGGAGCTCCTACAATGAGCAGTTCTTC. Protein: CASSLGPGNWSSYNEQFF.

This chain uses TRBV7-2 with TRBJ2-5, with 9 positions matching TRBD2. Germline assignment: CDR1 SGHTA and CDR2 FQGNSA. The CDR3 length is 19 residues. V trimming: 5 bases; J trimming: 5 bases; junction bases outside the gene matches: 21. The CDR3 DNA is TGTGCCAGCAGCCTTAGAAGAGCGGGAGGCGCCTTTGGTTTGGAGACCCAGTACTTC. This sequence encodes CASSLRRAGGAFGLETQYF.